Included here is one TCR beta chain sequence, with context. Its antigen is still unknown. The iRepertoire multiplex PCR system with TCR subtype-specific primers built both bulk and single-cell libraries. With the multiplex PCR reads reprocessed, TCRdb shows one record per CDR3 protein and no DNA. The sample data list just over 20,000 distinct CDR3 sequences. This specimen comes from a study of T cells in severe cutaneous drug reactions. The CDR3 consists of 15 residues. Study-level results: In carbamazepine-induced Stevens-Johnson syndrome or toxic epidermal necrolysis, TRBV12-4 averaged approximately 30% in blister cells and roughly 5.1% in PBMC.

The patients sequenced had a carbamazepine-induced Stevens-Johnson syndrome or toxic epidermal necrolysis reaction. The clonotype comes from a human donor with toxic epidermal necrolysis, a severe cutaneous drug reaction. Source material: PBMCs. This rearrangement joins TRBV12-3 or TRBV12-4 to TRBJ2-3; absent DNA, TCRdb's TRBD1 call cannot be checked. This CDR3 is CASSSRTGGKDTQYF.